The rows below give T cell receptor beta chains drawn from one sample of a study of blood T cell repertoires in COVID-19. The protocol was immunoSEQ multiplex PCR, while the TCRdb copy is restricted to in-frame clones and leaves out a portion. The profile shows about 260,000 clones, around nine tenths of them singletons. Specimen: peripheral blood. These receptors were collected from a man between 40 and 49 years old with active or convalescent COVID-19. Each CDR3 is given with its conserved first and last residue. Fields, in order: J gene, V gene, D gene, clone size, CDR3 DNA, CDR3 protein. D genes are given only for firm matches. The size of a clone is reported for some rows only, either as once, few or many, or as a class for expanded clones.

J: TRBJ1-6; V: TRBV30; D: .; size: .; DNA: TGTGCCTGGAGGATGACAGGCTCCCACTCACCCCTCCACTTT; CDR3: CAWRMTGSHSPLHF
J: TRBJ1-1; V: TRBV28; D: .; size: few; DNA: TGTGCCAGCAGTATACAGGGAGAAGCTTTCTTT; CDR3: CASSIQGEAFF
J: TRBJ2-1; V: TRBV12-3/TRBV12-4; D: .; size: once; DNA: TGTGCCAGCAGTCGGGTGGATGAGCAGTTCTTC; CDR3: CASSRVDEQFF
J: TRBJ1-1; V: TRBV4-1; D: .; size: .; DNA: TGCGCCAGCAGCCAAGGCTACAGGTCGAACACTGAAGCTTTCTTT; CDR3: CASSQGYRSNTEAFF
J: TRBJ2-3; V: TRBV19; D: .; size: once; DNA: TGTGCCAGTAGTATGCTCCGAGAAAGCACAGATACGCAGTATTTT; CDR3: CASSMLRESTDTQYF
J: TRBJ1-1; V: TRBV19; D: .; size: .; DNA: TGTGCCAGTAGTACACAGCTCAACACTGAAGCTTTCTTT; CDR3: CASSTQLNTEAFF
J: TRBJ1-6; V: TRBV28; D: TRBD1; size: few; DNA: TGTGCCAGCAGTTTGGCGACAGGGTCTTCACCCCTCCACTTT; CDR3: CASSLATGSSPLHF
J: TRBJ1-2; V: TRBV10-3; D: .; size: .; DNA: TGTGCCATCAGTGAGTCAGGGGAATATGGCTACACCTTC; CDR3: CAISESGEYGYTF
J: TRBJ2-1; V: TRBV6-5; D: .; size: .; DNA: TGTGCCAGCAGTAGGACAGTTCAGGGCAATGAGCAGTTCTTC; CDR3: CASSRTVQGNEQFF
J: TRBJ1-5; V: TRBV15; D: TRBD1; size: .; DNA: TGTGCCACCAGCAGCCCCGGGACAGGGAGTTTTCAGCCCCAGCATTTT; CDR3: CATSSPGTGSFQPQHF
J: TRBJ1-1; V: TRBV3-1/TRBV3-2; D: .; size: .; DNA: TGTGCCAGCAGCCAGGTCTCGGGGACTGAAGCTTTCTTT; CDR3: CASSQVSGTEAFF
J: TRBJ1-5; V: TRBV27; D: TRBD1; size: .; DNA: TGTGCCAGCAGTTTGAAACAGGGGGCTAATCAGCCCCAGCATTTT; CDR3: CASSLKQGANQPQHF
J: TRBJ1-1; V: TRBV5-6; D: .; size: .; DNA: TGTGCCAGCAGCTTGGGTTGGGGCCCGAACACTGAAGCTTTCTTT; CDR3: CASSLGWGPNTEAFF
J: TRBJ1-2; V: TRBV7-2; D: .; size: few; DNA: TGTGCCAGCAGCTTAGCCGACAACCCGCCACGGGGCTACACCTTC; CDR3: CASSLADNPPRGYTF
J: TRBJ2-3; V: TRBV5-1; D: .; size: .; DNA: TGCGCCAGCAGCTTAACTGCCGGTTCAGATACGCAGTATTTT; CDR3: CASSLTAGSDTQYF
J: TRBJ2-7; V: TRBV11-2; D: .; size: .; DNA: TGTGCCAGCAGCCCCCTCCACGAGCAGTACTTC; CDR3: CASSPLHEQYF
J: TRBJ2-2; V: TRBV24-1; D: TRBD2; size: .; DNA: TGTGCCACCAGTGAATCTAGCGGGAGTGTGAACACCGGGGAGCTGTTTTTT; CDR3: CATSESSGSVNTGELFF
J: TRBJ2-5; V: TRBV6-5; D: TRBD2; size: once; DNA: TGTGCCAGCCTAGGGACTAGCGGGACCCAGTACTTC; CDR3: CASLGTSGTQYF
J: TRBJ1-3; V: TRBV5-4; D: TRBD1; size: .; DNA: TGTGCCAGCAGCCTTGACAGGGGGCTTGGAAACACCATATATTTT; CDR3: CASSLDRGLGNTIYF
J: TRBJ1-5; V: TRBV5-1; D: .; size: .; DNA: TGCGCCAGCAGCTTGGCGGGGGAAAGGTCTCAGCCCCAGCATTTT; CDR3: CASSLAGERSQPQHF